One and the same sample provided the 3 T cell receptor beta chains below, sequenced in a study of monozygotic twins with inflammatory bowel disease. One entry per CDR3 protein, without DNA, is what TCRdb gives after re-calling the 5' RACE reads. This repertoire includes 160,000 or so distinct CDR3 sequences. Sequencing was carried out using blood. These receptors all come from a human donor with ulcerative colitis or Crohn's disease, or a healthy co-twin of an affected twin (not recorded which).

The CDR3: CASSFWVREYNEQFF. The rearrangement uses TRBV5-6 and TRBJ2-1; TCRdb's assignment of TRBD2 cannot be checked, as there is no DNA. There are 15 residues in the CDR3. Per the germline V gene, CDR1 is SGHDT and CDR2 is YYEEEE.

The chain links TRBV5-5 to TRBJ1-6; TCRdb outputs TRBD1, but without DNA this stays unchecked. Germline CDR1 reads SGHKS; CDR2 reads YYEKEE (reference sequence). The CDR3 runs to 14 residues. CDR3 residues: CASSSTGDNSPLHF.

The chain is built from TRBV12-3 or TRBV12-4 and TRBJ2-5; as DNA is missing, the TRBD2 call by TCRdb cannot be tested. The CDR3 has 15 amino acids. The CDR3 loop reads CASTNLAGGQETQYF.